This T cell receptor (beta chain) was identified during a study of shared clonotypes between healthy human individuals. Findings and caveats of the study: Represented diversity, genetic and exposure-history alike, was limited by few donors. A handful of donors shared around 5% of their naive CD4 clonotypes.

Per the germline V gene, CDR1 is MNHEY and CDR2 is SVGAGI. The CDR3 extends over 13 amino acids. Trimming pared 6 bases from V and 7 bases from J, leaving 12 bases between. Notes on this clone: Its antigen is not identified.

Repertoires were generated with immunoSEQ multiplex PCR, while TCRdb's copy carries only in-frame clones and drops some. The table includes 2 million to 2.5 million clones, approximately 94% detected once. This receptor was obtained from a man younger than 30 in good health. This sequence joins TRBV6-5 and TRBJ1-4, with D perhaps matching TRBD1 (5 bases). Sample: naive CD4+ T cells sorted from blood. Described subset: CD45RA+ positively selected. CDR3 residues: CASRAPGAEKLFF. CDR3 bases: TGTGCCAGCAGAGCCCCCGGGGCTGAAAAACTGTTTTTT.